This TCR beta chain emerged from a study of siplizumab effects on memory and regulatory T cells. From germline, CDR1 is LNHDA and CDR2 SQIVND (reference sequence). This CDR3 spans 16 amino acids. V shed 4 bases and J 2 bases; nucleotides not matched to a gene: 5. Notes on the study in general: Naive T cells appeared more diverse than memory cells and seemed to be major alloresponse contributors. It was not possible to assign a naive or memory phenotype to roughly 80-96% of proliferating CD4+ or CD8+ clones.

Assays were performed on about 100,000 TCR templates per sample. Using immunoSEQ multiplex PCR, the repertoire was profiled, and TCRdb retains in-frame clones only, with some absent. The table has about 100,000 clones, about 93% seen once. Of note for this clone: Its antigen is unidentified.

Source material: Tregs sorted from blood. The chain is built from TRBV19 and TRBJ2-7; 13 positions match TRBD2. The clonotype comes from a human donor in good health. The CDR3 coding sequence is TGTGCCAGTAGTACCCAGACTAGCGGGAGGCCCTACGAGCAGTACTTC. Protein sequence: CASSTQTSGRPYEQYF.